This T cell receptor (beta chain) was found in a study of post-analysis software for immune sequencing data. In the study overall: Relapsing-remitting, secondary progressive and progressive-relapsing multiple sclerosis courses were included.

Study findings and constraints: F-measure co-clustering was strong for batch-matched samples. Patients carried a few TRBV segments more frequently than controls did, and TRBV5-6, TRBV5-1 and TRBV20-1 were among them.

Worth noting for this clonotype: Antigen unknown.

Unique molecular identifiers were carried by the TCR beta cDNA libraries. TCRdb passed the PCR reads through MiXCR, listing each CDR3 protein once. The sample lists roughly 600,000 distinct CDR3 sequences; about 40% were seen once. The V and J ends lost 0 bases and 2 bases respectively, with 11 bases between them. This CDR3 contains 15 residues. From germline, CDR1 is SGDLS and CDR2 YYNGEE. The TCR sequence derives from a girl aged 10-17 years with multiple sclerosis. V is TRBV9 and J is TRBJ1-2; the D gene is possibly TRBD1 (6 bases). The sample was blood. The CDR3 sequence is CASSVEPGANYGYTF. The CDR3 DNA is TGTGCCAGCAGCGTAGAGCCAGGGGCAAACTATGGCTACACCTTC.